A selection of T cell receptor beta chains follows, all from one sample in a study of cytomegalovirus exposure and HLA in healthy donors. The method was immunoSEQ multiplex PCR; TCRdb's version includes in-frame clones alone and lacks a portion of them. The data show under 170,000 clones, with 79% seen just once and approximately 3.7% held by the top ten. The specimen sequenced was PBMCs. The source is a human donor in good health. Each CDR3 is given without its conserved first and last residue. A D gene is named only where the DNA matches it firmly.

cdr3_aa d_call v_call
AISADRTGNRVTEAF TRBD1 TRBV10-3
SARGVNEQY . TRBV20-1
ASSLGRAGYNEQF . TRBV5-1
ASSLGASPWTNTEAF . TRBV19
ASSWTDLAKNIQY . TRBV5-1
ASGHSGNTIY . TRBV10-1
ASSSSGPLFYGYT . TRBV27
ASSQVPGLPYEQY . TRBV7-2
ASSLEGLGPGYT . TRBV5-1
ASSIAGDSGYT . TRBV19
ASSRQIPNTGELF . TRBV19
ASSYVTGVSYEQY TRBD1 TRBV6-5
ASSEKSGLSNEQF . TRBV2
ASSTSGQGRYGYT TRBD1 TRBV19
ASSPTLRRSYNEQF . TRBV9
ASSLLLGLGRSYNEQF TRBD2 TRBV7-9
ASSLSSASSYEQY . TRBV4-1
ASSDPAGTDTYEQY . TRBV2
ASSWGGDHGYT . TRBV5-1
SSSLGDAVPY . TRBV7-9
ASSDQDPERPWDEQY . TRBV2
ASSLLQMSNEQF . TRBV5-6
ASSSGQGYETQY TRBD1 TRBV7-9
ASSLTGAGELF . TRBV5-1
ARGTGELF . TRBV25-1
SGLDRLATEAF TRBD1 TRBV29-1
ASSEWSIGFSGNTIY . TRBV6-1
ASSQEVREGTDTQY . TRBV4-2
ASSQTAMNTEAF . TRBV7-8
ASSYPAGVLF TRBD2 TRBV6-5
ASSYSILSQETQY . TRBV6-5
ASSTGLASTGELF TRBD2 TRBV5-1
ASSDSKWGDQPQH . TRBV6-1
ASSFQTGPNEKLF TRBD1 TRBV7-2
ASKGQGRASSYEQY TRBD2 TRBV27
ASSSTVAGVQETQY . TRBV5-1
ASSIGAPDQPQH . TRBV19
ASSVWTSADTQY . TRBV9
ASSFASGRAWTYEQY TRBD2 TRBV7-8
ASSPQGTNTGELF . TRBV7-2
ASSLVGGHPYEQY . TRBV7-2
ASNPTSGVMPAQY TRBD2 TRBV2
ASSLEGVESQPQH . TRBV5-1
ASSLGPWSSGRAWGGEQY TRBD2 TRBV5-4
ASSQGGGGTEAF . TRBV14
AISEETGNSYEQY TRBD1 TRBV10-3
ASSFGATSDTQY . TRBV13
ASGQGAYEQY TRBD1 TRBV4-1
ASSQPLARQETQY . TRBV5-5
ASSAGTGVYNEQF TRBD1 TRBV5-1
ASSQDSAGSVGEQY . TRBV4-2